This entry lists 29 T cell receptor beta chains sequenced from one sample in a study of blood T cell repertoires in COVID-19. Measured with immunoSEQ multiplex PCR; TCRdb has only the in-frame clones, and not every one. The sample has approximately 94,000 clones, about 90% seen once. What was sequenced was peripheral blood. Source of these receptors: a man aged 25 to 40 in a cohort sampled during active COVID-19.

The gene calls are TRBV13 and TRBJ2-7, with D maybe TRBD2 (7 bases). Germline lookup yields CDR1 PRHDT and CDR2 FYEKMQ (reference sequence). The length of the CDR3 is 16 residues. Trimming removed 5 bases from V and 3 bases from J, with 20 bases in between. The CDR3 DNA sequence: TGTGCCAGCAGCCCGGCCCGGGGGGCAGGGTTCTACGAGCAGTACTTC. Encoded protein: CASSPARGAGFYEQYF.

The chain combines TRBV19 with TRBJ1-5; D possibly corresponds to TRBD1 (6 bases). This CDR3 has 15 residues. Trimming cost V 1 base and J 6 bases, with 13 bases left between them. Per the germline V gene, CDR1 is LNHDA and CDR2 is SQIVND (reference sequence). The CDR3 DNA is TGTGCCAGTAGTATAGGGGGCGGCAGGGGTCAGCCCCAGCATTTT. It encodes CASSIGGGRGQPQHF.

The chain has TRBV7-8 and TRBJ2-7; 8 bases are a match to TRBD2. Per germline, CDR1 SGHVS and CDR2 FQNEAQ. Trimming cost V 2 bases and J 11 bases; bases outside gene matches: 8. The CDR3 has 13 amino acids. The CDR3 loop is CASSLSGGAGEYF. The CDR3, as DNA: TGTGCCAGCAGCTTAAGCGGAGGAGCGGGGGAGTACTTC. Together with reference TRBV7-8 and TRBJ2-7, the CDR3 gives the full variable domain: GAGVSQSPRYKVAKRGQDVALRCDPISGHVSLFWYQQALGQGPEFLTYFQNEAQLDKSGLPSDRFFAERPEGSVSTLKIQRTQQEDSAVYLCASSLSGGAGEYFGPGTRLTVT.

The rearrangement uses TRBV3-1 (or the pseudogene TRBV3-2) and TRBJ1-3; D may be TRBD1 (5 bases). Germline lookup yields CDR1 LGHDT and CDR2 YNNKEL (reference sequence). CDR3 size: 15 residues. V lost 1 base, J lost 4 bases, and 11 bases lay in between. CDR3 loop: CASSQVSGIGNTIYF. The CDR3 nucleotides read TGTGCCAGCAGCCAAGTATCAGGGATCGGAAACACCATATATTTT.

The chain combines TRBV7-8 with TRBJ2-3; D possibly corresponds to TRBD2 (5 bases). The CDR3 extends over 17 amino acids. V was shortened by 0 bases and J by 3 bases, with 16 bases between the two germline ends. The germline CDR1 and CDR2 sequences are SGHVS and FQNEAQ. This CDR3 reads CASSLATGPRGTDTQYF. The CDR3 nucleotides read TGTGCCAGCAGCTTAGCTACCGGGCCCCGAGGGACAGATACGCAGTATTTT.

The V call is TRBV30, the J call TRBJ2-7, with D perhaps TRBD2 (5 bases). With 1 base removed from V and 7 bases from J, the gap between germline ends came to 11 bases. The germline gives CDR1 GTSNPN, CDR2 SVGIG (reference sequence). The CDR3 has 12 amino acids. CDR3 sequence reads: CAWSGYSGEQYF. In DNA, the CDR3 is TGTGCCTGGAGTGGGTATTCGGGGGAGCAGTACTTC.

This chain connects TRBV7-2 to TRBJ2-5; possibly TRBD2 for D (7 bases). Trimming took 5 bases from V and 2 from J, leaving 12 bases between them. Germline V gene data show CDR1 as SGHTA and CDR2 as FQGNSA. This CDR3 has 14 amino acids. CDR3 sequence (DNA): TGTGCCAGCAGCGGGGGGGCTGGGCAAGAGACCCAGTACTTC. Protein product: CASSGGAGQETQYF.

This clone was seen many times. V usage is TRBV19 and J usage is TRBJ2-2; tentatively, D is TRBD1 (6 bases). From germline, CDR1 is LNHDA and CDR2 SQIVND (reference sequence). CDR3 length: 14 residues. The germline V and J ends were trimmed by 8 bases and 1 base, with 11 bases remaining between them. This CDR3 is CASFPGQNTGELFF. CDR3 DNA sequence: TGTGCCAGTTTTCCGGGACAGAACACCGGGGAGCTGTTTTTT.

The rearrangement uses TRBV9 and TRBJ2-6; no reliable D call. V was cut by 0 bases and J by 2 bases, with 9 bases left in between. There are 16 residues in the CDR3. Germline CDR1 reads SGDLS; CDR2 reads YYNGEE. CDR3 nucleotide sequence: TGTGCCAGCAGCGTAGCTCTCAGTCCTGGGGCCAACGTCCTGACTTTC. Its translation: CASSVALSPGANVLTF.

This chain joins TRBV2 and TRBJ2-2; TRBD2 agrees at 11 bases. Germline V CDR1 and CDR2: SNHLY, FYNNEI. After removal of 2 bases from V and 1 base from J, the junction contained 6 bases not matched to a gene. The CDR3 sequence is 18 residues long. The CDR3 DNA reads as TGTGCCAGCAGTGAAATCGGGACTAGCGGACAGAACACCGGGGAGCTGTTTTTT. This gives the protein CASSEIGTSGQNTGELFF.

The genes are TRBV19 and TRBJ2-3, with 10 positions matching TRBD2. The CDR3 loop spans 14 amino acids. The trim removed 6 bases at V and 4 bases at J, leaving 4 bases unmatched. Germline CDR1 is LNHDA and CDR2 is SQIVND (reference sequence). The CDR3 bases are TGTGCCAGTAGCCCTAGCGGGGGCTCAGATACGCAGTATTTT. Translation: CASSPSGGSDTQYF.

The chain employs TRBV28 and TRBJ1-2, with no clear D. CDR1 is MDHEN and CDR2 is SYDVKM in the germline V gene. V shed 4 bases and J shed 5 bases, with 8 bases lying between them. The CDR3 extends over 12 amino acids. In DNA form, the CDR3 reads TGTGCCAGCAGTTCCACACAATATGGCTACACCTTC. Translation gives CASSSTQYGYTF.

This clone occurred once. The CDR3 nucleotides read TGTGCCAGCAGCCTCCGGGAGCGGAGCACAGATACGCAGTATTTT. Translation gives CASSLRERSTDTQYF. The genes are TRBV11-1 and TRBJ2-3, with D perhaps matching TRBD2 (6 bases). V was cut by 5 bases and J by 0 bases, with 12 bases left in between. The CDR3 length is 15 residues. Germline lookup yields CDR1 SGHAT and CDR2 FQDESV (reference sequence).

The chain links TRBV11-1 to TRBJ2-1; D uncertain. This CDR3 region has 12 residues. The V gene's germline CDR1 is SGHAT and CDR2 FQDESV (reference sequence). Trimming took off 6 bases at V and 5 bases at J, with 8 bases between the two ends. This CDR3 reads CASRSYDNEQFF. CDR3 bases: TGTGCCAGCAGGTCCTACGACAATGAGCAGTTCTTC.

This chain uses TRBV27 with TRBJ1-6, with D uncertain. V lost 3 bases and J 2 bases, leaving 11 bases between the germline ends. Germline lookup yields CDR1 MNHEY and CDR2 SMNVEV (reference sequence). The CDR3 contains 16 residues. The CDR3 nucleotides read TGTGCCAGCAGTTTGACCTCAGGCGCCTATAATTCACCCCTCCACTTT. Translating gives CASSLTSGAYNSPLHF.

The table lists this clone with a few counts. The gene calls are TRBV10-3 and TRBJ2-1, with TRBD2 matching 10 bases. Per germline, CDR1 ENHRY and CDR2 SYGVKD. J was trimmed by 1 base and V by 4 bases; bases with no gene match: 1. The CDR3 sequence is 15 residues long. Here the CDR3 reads CAISAAGGSYNEQFF. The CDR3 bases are TGTGCCATCAGTGCAGCGGGGGGGTCCTACAATGAGCAGTTCTTC.

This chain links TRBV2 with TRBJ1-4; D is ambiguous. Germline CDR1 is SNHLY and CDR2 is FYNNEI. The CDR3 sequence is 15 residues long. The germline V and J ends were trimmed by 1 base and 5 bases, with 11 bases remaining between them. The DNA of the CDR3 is TGTGCCAGCAGTGAAGACTACGCTGTGAATGAAAAACTGTTTTTT. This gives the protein CASSEDYAVNEKLFF. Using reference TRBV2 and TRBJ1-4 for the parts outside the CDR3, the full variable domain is EPEVTQTPSHQVTQMGQEVILRCVPISNHLYFYWYRQILGQKVEFLVSFYNNEISEKSEIFDDQFSVERPDGSNFTLKIRSTKLEDSAMYFCASSEDYAVNEKLFFGSGTQLSVL.

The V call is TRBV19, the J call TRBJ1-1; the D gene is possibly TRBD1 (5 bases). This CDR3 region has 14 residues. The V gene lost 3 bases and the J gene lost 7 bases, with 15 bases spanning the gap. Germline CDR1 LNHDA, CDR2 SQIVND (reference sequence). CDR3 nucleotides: TGTGCCAGTAGTATTCAGCAGGGCACTTATGAAGCTTTCTTT. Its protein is CASSIQQGTYEAFF. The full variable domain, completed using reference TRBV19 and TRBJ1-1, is DGGITQSPKYLFRKEGQNVTLSCEQNLNHDAMYWYRQDPGQGLRLIYYSQIVNDFQKGDIAEGYSVSREKKESFPLTVTSAQKNPTAFYLCASSIQQGTYEAFFGQGTRLTVV.

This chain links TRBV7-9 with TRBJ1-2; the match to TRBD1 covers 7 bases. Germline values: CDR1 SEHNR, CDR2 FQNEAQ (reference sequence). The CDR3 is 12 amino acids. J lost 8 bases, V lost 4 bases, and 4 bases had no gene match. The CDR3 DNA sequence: TGTGCCAGCAGCTCTACAGGGGACGGCTACACCTTC. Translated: CASSSTGDGYTF.

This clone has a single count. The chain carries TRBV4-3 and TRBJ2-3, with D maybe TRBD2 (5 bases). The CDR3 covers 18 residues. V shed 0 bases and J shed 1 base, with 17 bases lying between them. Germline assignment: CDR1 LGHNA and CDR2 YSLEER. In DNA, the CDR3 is TGCGCCAGCAGCCAAGATCGGGCTCTAGCCGTAGGCACAGATACGCAGTATTTT. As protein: CASSQDRALAVGTDTQYF.

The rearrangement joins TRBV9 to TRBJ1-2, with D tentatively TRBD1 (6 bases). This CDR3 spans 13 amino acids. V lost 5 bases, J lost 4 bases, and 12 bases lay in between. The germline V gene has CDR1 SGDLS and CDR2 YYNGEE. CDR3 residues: CASRQGISYGYTF. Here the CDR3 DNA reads TGTGCCAGCAGACAGGGCATAAGCTATGGCTACACCTTC. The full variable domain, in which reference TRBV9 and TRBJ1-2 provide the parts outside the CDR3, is DSGVTQTPKHLITATGQRVTLRCSPRSGDLSVYWYQQSLDQGLQFLIQYYNGEERAKGNILERFSAQQFPDLHSELNLSSLELGDSALYFCASRQGISYGYTFGSGTRLTVV.

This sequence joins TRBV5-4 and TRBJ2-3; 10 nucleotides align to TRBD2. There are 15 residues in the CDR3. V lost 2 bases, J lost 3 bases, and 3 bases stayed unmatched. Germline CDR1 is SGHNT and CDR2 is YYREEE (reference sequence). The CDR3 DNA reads TGTGCCAGCAGCTTCCAACTAGCGGGGACAGATACGCAGTATTTT. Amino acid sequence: CASSFQLAGTDTQYF. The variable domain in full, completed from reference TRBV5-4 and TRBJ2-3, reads ETGVTQSPTHLIKTRGQQVTLRCSSQSGHNTVSWYQQALGQGPQFIFQYYREEENGRGNFPPRFSGLQFPNYSSELNVNALELDDSALYLCASSFQLAGTDTQYFGPGTRLTVL.

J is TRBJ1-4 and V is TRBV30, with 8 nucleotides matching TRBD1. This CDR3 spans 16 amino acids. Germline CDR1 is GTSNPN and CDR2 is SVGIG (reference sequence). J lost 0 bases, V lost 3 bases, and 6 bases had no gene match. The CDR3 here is CAWSGDRTATNEKLFF. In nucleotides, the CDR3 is TGTGCCTGGAGCGGGGACAGGACGGCAACTAATGAAAAACTGTTTTTT.

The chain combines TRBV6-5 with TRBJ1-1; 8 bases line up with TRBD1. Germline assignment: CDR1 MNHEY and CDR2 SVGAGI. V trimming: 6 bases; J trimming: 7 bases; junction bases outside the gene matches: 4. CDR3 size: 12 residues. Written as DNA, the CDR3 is TGTGCCAGCAGAAGAGGACAGGGTGAAGCTTTCTTT. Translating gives CASRRGQGEAFF.

The CDR3 sequence: CASSFKFRGGTGVTYEQYF. The DNA for the CDR3 is TGTGCCAGCAGCTTTAAATTTCGTGGTGGGACAGGGGTAACCTACGAGCAGTACTTC. The chain combines TRBV5-5 with TRBJ2-7; TRBD1 aligns across 10 bases. The CDR3 has 19 residues. V gave up 2 bases and J gave up 2 bases; unmatched junction bases: 16. From germline, CDR1 is SGHKS and CDR2 YYEKEE (reference sequence).

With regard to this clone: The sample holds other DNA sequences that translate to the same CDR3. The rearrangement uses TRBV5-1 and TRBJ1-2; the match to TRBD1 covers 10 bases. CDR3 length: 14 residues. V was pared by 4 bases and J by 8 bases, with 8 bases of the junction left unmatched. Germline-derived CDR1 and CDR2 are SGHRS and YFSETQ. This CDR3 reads CASSAGTGAWGYTF. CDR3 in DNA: TGCGCCAGCAGCGCGGGGACAGGGGCGTGGGGCTACACCTTC.

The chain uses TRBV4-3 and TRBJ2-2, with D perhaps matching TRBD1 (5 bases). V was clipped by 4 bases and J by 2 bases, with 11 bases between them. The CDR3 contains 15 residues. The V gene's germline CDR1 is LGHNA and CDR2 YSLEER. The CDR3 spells CASSRSGLNTGELFF. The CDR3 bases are TGCGCCAGCAGCCGATCAGGGCTAAACACCGGGGAGCTGTTTTTT.

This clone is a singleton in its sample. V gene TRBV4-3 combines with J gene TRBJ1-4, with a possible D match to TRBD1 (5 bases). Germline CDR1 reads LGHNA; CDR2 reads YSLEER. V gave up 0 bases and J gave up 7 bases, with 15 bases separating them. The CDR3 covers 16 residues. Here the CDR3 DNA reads TGCGCCAGCAGCCAAGATCGCCAGGGAGGCAGTGAAAAACTGTTTTTT. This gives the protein CASSQDRQGGSEKLFF.

The CDR3 region is CASSPPVGQDTEAFF. CDR3 sequence (DNA): TGTGCCAGCTCACCACCGGTGGGCCAGGACACTGAAGCTTTCTTT. The chain has TRBV18 and TRBJ1-1; no definite D call. The CDR3 has 15 amino acids. The V gene's germline CDR1 is KGHSH and CDR2 LQKENI. V was shortened by 0 bases and J by 3 bases, with 11 bases between the two germline ends.